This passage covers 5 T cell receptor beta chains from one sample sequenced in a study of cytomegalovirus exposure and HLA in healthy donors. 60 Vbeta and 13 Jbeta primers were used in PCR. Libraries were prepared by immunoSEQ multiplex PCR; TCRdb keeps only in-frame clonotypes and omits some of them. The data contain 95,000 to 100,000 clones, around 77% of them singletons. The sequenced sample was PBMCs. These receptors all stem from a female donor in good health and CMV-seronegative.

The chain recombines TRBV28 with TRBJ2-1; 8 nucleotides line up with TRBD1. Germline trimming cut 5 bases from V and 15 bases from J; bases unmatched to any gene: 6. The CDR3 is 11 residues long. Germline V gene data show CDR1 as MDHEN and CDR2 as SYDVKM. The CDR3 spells CASSPRGRRFF. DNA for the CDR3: TGTGCCAGCAGTCCCAGGGGGCGACGGTTCTTC.

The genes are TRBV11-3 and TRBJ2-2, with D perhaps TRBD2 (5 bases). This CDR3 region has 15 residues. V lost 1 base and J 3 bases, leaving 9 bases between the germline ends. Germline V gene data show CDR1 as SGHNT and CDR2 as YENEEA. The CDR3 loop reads CASSLGLADTGELFF. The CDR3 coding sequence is TGTGCCAGCAGCTTAGGGCTAGCCGACACCGGGGAGCTGTTTTTT.

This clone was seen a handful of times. This CDR3 reads CASSLGRTDYNEQFF. DNA of the CDR3: TGTGCCAGCAGCTTAGGTCGGACAGACTACAATGAGCAGTTCTTC. The chain joins TRBV11-1 to TRBJ2-1; D may be TRBD1 (6 bases). CDR1 and CDR2 from the germline V gene are SGHAT and FQDESV (reference sequence). V gave up 1 base and J gave up 3 bases, with 10 bases separating them. The CDR3 is 15 residues long.

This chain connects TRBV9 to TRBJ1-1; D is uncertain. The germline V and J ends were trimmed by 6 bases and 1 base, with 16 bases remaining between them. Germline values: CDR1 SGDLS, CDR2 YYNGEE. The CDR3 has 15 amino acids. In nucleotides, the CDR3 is TGTGCCAGCACCCAACATCCCGCAGGGAACACTGAAGCTTTCTTT. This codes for CASTQHPAGNTEAFF.

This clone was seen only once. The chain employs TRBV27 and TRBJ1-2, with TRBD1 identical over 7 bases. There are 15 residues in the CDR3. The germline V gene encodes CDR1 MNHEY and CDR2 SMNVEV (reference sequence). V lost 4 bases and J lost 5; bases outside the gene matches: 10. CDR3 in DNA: TGTGCCAGCAGTTCCCGGACAGGTCTGCGGTATGGCTACACCTTC. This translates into CASSSRTGLRYGYTF.